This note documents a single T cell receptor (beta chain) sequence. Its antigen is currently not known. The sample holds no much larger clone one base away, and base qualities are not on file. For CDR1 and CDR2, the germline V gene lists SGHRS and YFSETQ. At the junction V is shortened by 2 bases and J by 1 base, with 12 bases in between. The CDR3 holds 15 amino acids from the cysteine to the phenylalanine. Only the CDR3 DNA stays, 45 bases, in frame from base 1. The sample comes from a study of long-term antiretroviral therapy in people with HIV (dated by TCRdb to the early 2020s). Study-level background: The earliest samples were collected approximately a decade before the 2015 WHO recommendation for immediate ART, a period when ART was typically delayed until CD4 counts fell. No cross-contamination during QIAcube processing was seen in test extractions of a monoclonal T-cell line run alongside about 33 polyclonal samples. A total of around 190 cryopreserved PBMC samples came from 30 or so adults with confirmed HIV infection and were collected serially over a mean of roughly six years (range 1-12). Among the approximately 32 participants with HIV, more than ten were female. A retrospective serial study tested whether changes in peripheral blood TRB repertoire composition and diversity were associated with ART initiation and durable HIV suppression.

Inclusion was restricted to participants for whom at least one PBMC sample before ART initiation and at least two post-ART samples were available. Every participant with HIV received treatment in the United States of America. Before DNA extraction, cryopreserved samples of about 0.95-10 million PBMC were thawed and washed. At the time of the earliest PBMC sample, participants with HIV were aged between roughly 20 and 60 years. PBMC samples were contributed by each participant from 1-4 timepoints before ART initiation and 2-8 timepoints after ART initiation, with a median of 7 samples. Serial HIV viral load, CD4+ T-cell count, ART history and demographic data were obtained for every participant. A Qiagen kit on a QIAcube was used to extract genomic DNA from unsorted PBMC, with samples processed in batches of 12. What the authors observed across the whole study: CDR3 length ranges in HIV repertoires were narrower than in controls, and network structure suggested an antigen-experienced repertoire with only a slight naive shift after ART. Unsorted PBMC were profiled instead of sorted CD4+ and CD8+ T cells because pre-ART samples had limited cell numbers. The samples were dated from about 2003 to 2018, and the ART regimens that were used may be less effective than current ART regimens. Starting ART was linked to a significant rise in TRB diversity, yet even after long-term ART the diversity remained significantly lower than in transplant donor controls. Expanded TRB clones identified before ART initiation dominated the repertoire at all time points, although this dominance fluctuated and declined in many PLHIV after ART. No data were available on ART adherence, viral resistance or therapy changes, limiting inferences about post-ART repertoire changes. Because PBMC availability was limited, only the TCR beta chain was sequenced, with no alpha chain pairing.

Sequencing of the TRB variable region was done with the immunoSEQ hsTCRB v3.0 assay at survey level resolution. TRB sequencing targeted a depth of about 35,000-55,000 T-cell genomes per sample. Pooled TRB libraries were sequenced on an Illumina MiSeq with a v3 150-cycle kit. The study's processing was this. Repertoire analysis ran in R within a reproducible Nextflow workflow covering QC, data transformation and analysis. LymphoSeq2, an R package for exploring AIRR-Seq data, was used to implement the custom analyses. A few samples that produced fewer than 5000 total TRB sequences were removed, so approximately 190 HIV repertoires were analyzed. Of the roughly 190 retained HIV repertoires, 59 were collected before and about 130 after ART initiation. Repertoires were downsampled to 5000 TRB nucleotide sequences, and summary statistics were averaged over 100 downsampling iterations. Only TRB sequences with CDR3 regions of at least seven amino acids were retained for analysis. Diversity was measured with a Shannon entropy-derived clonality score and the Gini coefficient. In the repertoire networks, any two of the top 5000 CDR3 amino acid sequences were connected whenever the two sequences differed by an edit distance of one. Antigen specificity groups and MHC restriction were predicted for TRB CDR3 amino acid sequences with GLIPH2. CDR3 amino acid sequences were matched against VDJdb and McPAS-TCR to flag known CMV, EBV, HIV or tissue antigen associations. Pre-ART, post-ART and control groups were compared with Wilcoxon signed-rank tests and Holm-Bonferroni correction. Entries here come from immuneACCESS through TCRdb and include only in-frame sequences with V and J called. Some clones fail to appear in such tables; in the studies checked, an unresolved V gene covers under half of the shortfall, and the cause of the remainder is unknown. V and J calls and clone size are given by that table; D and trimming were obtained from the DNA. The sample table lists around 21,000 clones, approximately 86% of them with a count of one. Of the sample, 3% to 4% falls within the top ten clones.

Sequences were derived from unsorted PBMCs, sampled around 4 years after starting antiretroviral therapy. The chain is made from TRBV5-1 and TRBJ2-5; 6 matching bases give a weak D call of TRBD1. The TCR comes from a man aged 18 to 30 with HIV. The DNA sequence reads TGCGCCAGCAGCTTACAAGGACAGAGCCAAGAGACCCAGTACTTC. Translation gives CASSLQGQSQETQYF.